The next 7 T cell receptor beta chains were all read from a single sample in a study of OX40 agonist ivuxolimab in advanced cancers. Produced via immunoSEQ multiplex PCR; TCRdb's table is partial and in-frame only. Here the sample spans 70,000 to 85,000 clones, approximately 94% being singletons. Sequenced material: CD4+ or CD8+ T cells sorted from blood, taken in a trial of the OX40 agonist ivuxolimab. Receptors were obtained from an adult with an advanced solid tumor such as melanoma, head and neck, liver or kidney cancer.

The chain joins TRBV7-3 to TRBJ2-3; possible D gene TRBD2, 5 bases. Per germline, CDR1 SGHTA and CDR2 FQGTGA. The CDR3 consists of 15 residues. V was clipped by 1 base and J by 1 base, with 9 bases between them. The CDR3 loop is CASSLISGGTDTQYF. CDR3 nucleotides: TGTGCCAGCAGCTTAATAAGCGGTGGCACAGATACGCAGTATTTT.

The CDR3 loop reads CASSLDLALGSYEQYF. The CDR3 nucleotides read TGTGCCAGCAGCTTAGATCTAGCGCTAGGTTCCTACGAGCAGTACTTC. The gene calls are TRBV11-2 and TRBJ2-7, with D maybe TRBD2 (6 bases). This CDR3 contains 16 residues. Per the germline V gene, CDR1 is SGHAT and CDR2 is FQNNGV. The V and J ends lost 0 bases and 1 base respectively, with 13 bases between them.

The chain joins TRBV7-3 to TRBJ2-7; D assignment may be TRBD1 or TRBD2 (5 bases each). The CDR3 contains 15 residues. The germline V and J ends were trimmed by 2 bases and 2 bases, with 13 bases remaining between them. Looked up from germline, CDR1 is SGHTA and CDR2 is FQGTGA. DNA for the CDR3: TGTGCCAGCAGCTTAGGTTCGGGGACCCCCTACGAGCAGTACTTC. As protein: CASSLGSGTPYEQYF.

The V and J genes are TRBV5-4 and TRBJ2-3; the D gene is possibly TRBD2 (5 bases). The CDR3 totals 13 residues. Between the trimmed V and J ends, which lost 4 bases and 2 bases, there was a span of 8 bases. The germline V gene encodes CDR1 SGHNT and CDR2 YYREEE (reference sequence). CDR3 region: CASSLLVTDTQYF. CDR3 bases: TGTGCCAGCAGCCTACTAGTCACAGATACGCAGTATTTT.

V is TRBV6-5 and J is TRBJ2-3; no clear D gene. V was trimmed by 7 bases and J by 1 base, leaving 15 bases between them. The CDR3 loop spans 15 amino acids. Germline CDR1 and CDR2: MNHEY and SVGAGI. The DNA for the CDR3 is TGTGCCAGCACCCCTCGGCGACCTGGCACAGATACGCAGTATTTT. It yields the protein CASTPRRPGTDTQYF.

In DNA form, the CDR3 reads TGTGCCAGCAGCTTACTAGCGGGACCAGATACGCAGTATTTT. This sequence encodes CASSLLAGPDTQYF. The chain joins TRBV7-3 to TRBJ2-3; 9 bases align to TRBD2. This CDR3 has 14 amino acids. The trim removed 2 bases at V and 4 bases at J, leaving 1 base unmatched. Germline V CDR1 and CDR2: SGHTA, FQGTGA.

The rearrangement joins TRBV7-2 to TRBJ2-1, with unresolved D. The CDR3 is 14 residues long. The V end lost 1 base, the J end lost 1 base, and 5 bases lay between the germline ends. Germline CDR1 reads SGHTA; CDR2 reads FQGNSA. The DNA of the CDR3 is TGTGCCAGCAGCTTAGTCGGGTCCTACAATGAGCAGTTCTTC. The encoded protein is CASSLVGSYNEQFF. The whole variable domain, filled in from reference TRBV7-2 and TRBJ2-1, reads GAGVSQSPSNKVTEKGKDVELRCDPISGHTALYWYRQSLGQGLEFLIYFQGNSAPDKSGLPSDRFSAERTGGSVSTLTIQRTQQEDSAVYLCASSLVGSYNEQFFGPGTRLTVL.